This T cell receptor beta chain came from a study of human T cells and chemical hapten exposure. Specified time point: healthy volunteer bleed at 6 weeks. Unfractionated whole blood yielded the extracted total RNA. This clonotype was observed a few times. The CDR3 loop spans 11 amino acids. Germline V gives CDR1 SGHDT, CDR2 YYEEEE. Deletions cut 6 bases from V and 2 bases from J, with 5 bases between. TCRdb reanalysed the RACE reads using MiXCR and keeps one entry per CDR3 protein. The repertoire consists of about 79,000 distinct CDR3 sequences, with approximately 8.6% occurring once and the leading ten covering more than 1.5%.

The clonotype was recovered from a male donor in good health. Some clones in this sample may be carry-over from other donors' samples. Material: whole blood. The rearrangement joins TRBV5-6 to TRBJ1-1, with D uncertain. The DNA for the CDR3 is TGTGCCAGCATCCTAAACACTGAAGCTTTCTTT. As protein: CASILNTEAFF.